This T cell receptor beta chain comes out of a study of regulatory T cells in long-lasting Graves disease. The study, taken as a whole, reports: Patients with persistent disease shared 2,500 to 3,500 public clonotypes, outpacing the 966 shared by new patients.

V lost 5 bases to trimming and J lost 3 bases, with 16 bases between them. The germline gives CDR1 MNHEY, CDR2 SMNVEV (reference sequence). The CDR3 has 15 amino acids. Time point here: newly diagnosed GD, antithyroid drugs for less than 3 months. With RNA extracted from PBMCs as input, the TCR library was made. This clonotype was observed at least ten times. Its specificity is not known. For TCR beta, libraries came from iRepertoire HTBI primers and Arm-PCR of CDR3 regions. A single record per CDR3 protein comes from TCRdb applying MiXCR to the multiplex PCR reads. The top ten clones hold approximately 25% of a sample with around 480,000 distinct CDR3 sequences, around 15% of them seen once. The same sample was also used in a study of T cells in Graves' hyperthyroidism and ophthalmopathy.

The rearrangement joins TRBV27 to TRBJ1-1; weak D call: TRBD1 (6 bases). The origin of this receptor is a middle-aged woman with Graves disease. This specimen was peripheral blood mononuclear cells (PBMCs), taken at new diagnosis, from a patient treated with antithyroid drugs. The DNA for the CDR3 is TGTGCCAGCAGTCCCGGGACAAGTACGGACACTGAAGCTTTCTTT. This gives the protein CASSPGTSTDTEAFF.